The 2 T cell receptor beta chains presented below share a single source sample, sequenced in a study of tumor-infiltrating lymphocytes in primary liver carcinoma (dated by TCRdb to about 2017). This sample was sequenced with an Illumina HiSeq 2500. TCRbeta-specific cDNA was reverse-transcribed from about 520 ng total RNA using a constant-region primer and ProtoScript II reverse transcriptase. TCRbeta libraries were built with three nested multiplex PCR rounds, a slightly modified ARM-PCR procedure. The first two PCR rounds used multiplex TRBV1-TRBV30 forward primers with a Cbeta reverse primer, each for around 10 cycles. The public reads were reprocessed in TCRdb via fastp at Q25 and MiXCR, keeping in-frame beta chains. Each record represents a unique CDR3 protein, reported with the most common genes and DNA among its rows. The sample has about 200,000 distinct CDR3 sequences on record, less than 75% of them singletons. 6% to 8.5% of the sample rests with the top ten.

TRIzol reagent was used to extract blood RNA from unsorted whole blood, while the DNeasy Blood & Tissue kit provided the germline DNA. The material sequenced was peripheral blood. These receptors originate from a woman in her sixties or seventies with primary liver carcinoma and hepatitis B virus infection.

As for this clonotype: A much larger clonotype is one base distant, so this may be a read error. The CDR3 coding sequence is TGCGCCAGCAGCCAAGGTCGGTACAGCTGGGGAGAGACCCAGTACTTC. It codes for CASSQGRYSWGETQYF. The V call is TRBV4-1, the J call TRBJ2-5; D is uncertain. Trimming removed 1 base from V and 4 bases from J, with 16 bases in between. This CDR3 has 16 residues. The germline V gene encodes CDR1 MGHRA and CDR2 YSYEKL.

On this clonotype itself: At one boundary the junction diverges from the germline segment, which might be a read error. V is TRBV12-3 or TRBV12-4 and J is TRBJ2-1, with D perhaps matching TRBD2 (6 bases). CDR3 length: 17 residues. The DNA of the CDR3 is TGTGCTAGCAGCTTCGCCGGGACTGAAGGGATCCACAATGAGCAGTTCTTC. Encoded protein: CASSFAGTEGIHNEQFF.